Listed here are 17 T cell receptor beta chains from one sample, sequenced in a study of early T cells in non-severe SARS-CoV-2 infection (dated by TCRdb to the early 2020s). The library was generated by 5' RACE. The sequencer listed for this sample is NextSeq 500. TCRdb handled the public reads itself, with Q25 trimming in fastp and clone calling in MiXCR, and kept productive beta chains. CDR3 protein sequences are deduplicated, and each keeps its most common genes and DNA. This sample is represented by 45,000 to 55,000 distinct CDR3 sequences; 11% of them were singletons. Jointly, the top ten make up roughly a tenth of the sample. Material for sequencing was whole blood. These receptors were taken from an adult who was a healthcare worker with PCR-confirmed SARS-CoV-2 infection or an uninfected control (not recorded which).

This clonotype came up a few times. This sequence joins TRBV28 and TRBJ2-1; D not resolved. The V and J ends lost 5 bases and 0 bases respectively, with 20 bases between them. The length of the CDR3 is 18 residues. The V gene's germline CDR1 is MDHEN and CDR2 SYDVKM. This CDR3 is CASSLGPGLRSSYNEQFF. The CDR3 coding sequence is TGTGCCAGCAGTCTTGGCCCTGGTCTTAGGAGCTCCTACAATGAGCAGTTCTTC.

CDR3 nucleotides: TGTGCCAGCAGCCAACATCAGACCAGAACGGATTCACCCCTCCACTTT. Its protein is CASSQHQTRTDSPLHF. The chain employs TRBV4-2 and TRBJ1-6; D uncertain. CDR3 length equals 16 residues. In germline, CDR1 is LGHNA, CDR2 YNFKEQ. V lost 2 bases and J 8 bases, leaving 16 bases between the germline ends.

J is TRBJ2-3 and V is TRBV20-1; the match to TRBD2 covers 7 bases. The germline CDR1 and CDR2 sequences are DFQATT and SNEGSKA (reference sequence). The J segment lost 9 bases and the V segment lost 6 bases, leaving 12 bases of the junction unmatched. The CDR3 totals 13 residues. The CDR3 nucleotides are TGCAGTGCCACGGGGGGTTCCCCCGGAACGCAGTATTTT. Its translation is CSATGGSPGTQYF.

The J gene is TRBJ2-5, the V gene TRBV12-5; D call uncertain. Trimming pared 2 bases from V and 2 bases from J, leaving 9 bases between. This CDR3 has 14 residues. The germline V gene has CDR1 LGHNT and CDR2 FRNRAP. CDR3 amino acids: CASGLSDLQETQYF. As DNA, the CDR3 is TGTGCTAGTGGTTTGTCCGACCTTCAAGAGACCCAGTACTTC.

This clonotype was seen only a few times. The chain is built from TRBV28 and TRBJ1-5; D unresolved. The V gene lost 7 bases and the J gene lost 6 bases, with 19 bases spanning the gap. CDR1 MDHEN and CDR2 SYDVKM come from the germline V gene. The CDR3 extends over 15 amino acids. The CDR3 coding sequence is TGTGCCAGCACCATGGACGAAGAAGAGGGTCAGCCCCAGCATTTT. It translates to CASTMDEEEGQPQHF.

This clonotype was detected ten times or more. The V gene is TRBV6-5, the J gene TRBJ2-5, with a weak D call TRBD2 (5 bases). The CDR3 sequence is 13 residues long. Germline lookup yields CDR1 MNHEY and CDR2 SVGAGI. V was shortened by 6 bases and J by 5 bases, with 13 bases between the two germline ends. The CDR3 region has the DNA TGTGCCAGCAGCTCGGGGTCTGGGGAGACCCAGTACTTC. Its protein is CASSSGSGETQYF.

This sequence joins TRBV7-2 and TRBJ2-1; 8 bases fit TRBD2. Looked up from germline, CDR1 is SGHTA and CDR2 is FQGNSA. The V gene end was trimmed by 1 base and the J gene end by 4 bases; junction bases not matched to a gene: 3. The CDR3 runs 15 residues. CDR3 protein: CASSLVGGAYNEQFF. DNA of the CDR3: TGTGCCAGCAGCTTAGTCGGGGGGGCTTACAATGAGCAGTTCTTC.

The rearrangement uses TRBV28 and TRBJ2-1, with D possibly being TRBD1 (7 bases). This CDR3 is 15 amino acids long. Trimming shortened V by 8 bases and J by 9 bases, and 23 bases separated the two germline ends. Germline values: CDR1 MDHEN, CDR2 SYDVKM. The CDR3 sequence: CASEGAAPLGGEQFF. The CDR3 DNA sequence: TGTGCCAGCGAGGGGGCGGCACCCCTGGGGGGTGAGCAGTTCTTC. The variable domain in full, completed from reference TRBV28 and TRBJ2-1, reads DVKVTQSSRYLVKRTGEKVFLECVQDMDHENMFWYRQDPGLGLRLIYFSYDVKMKEKGDIPEGYSVSREKKERFSLILESASTNQTSMYLCASEGAAPLGGEQFFGPGTRLTVL.

In its sample, this clonotype was seen many times. The gene calls are TRBV7-9 and TRBJ2-7; a possible D gene is TRBD1 (6 bases). Trimming removed 0 bases from V and 6 bases from J, with 9 bases in between. CDR1 SEHNR and CDR2 FQNEAQ come from the germline V gene (reference sequence). The CDR3 covers 13 residues. The CDR3 spells CASSLAEGGEQYF. In nucleotides, the CDR3 is TGTGCCAGCAGCTTAGCAGAAGGGGGCGAGCAGTACTTC.

This chain links TRBV5-1 with TRBJ2-7; D not certain. There are 13 residues in the CDR3. In germline, CDR1 is SGHRS, CDR2 YFSETQ. With 5 bases removed from V and 3 bases from J, the gap between germline ends came to 12 bases. For the CDR3, the DNA is TGCGCCAGCAGTTTTCAGCCAGACTACGAGCAGTACTTC. The encoded protein is CASSFQPDYEQYF.

This clonotype was recorded at least ten times. The genes are TRBV10-3 and TRBJ1-1; tentatively, D is TRBD1 (6 bases). Between the trimmed V and J ends, which lost 3 bases and 0 bases, there was a span of 11 bases. From germline, CDR1 is ENHRY and CDR2 SYGVKD. CDR3 length equals 15 residues. CDR3 amino acids: CAISDIRGMNTEAFF. CDR3 in DNA: TGTGCCATCAGTGACATCAGGGGTATGAACACTGAAGCTTTCTTT.

This chain joins TRBV28 and TRBJ2-4; maybe TRBD2 (6 bases). This CDR3 is built from 14 residues. Germline V gene lookup returns CDR1 MDHEN and CDR2 SYDVKM. The V gene lost 6 bases and the J gene lost 6 bases, with 15 bases spanning the gap. The CDR3 here is CASSLGGDPNIQYF. The DNA of the CDR3 is TGTGCCAGCAGCCTAGGCGGGGACCCAAACATTCAGTACTTC. The full variable domain, in which reference TRBV28 and TRBJ2-4 provide the parts outside the CDR3, is DVKVTQSSRYLVKRTGEKVFLECVQDMDHENMFWYRQDPGLGLRLIYFSYDVKMKEKGDIPEGYSVSREKKERFSLILESASTNQTSMYLCASSLGGDPNIQYFGAGTRLSVL.

This clonotype was counted between two and nine times. The gene calls are TRBV6-5 and TRBJ2-1; 8 bases agree with TRBD2. The V gene end was trimmed by 5 bases and the J gene end by 8 bases; junction bases not matched to a gene: 8. The CDR3 totals 14 residues. CDR1 and CDR2 (germline): MNHEY, SVGAGI. For the CDR3, the DNA is TGTGCCAGCAGTCCAGCCAGCGGGAGCTATGAGCAGTTCTTC. Its protein product is CASSPASGSYEQFF.

This clonotype has just a few counts. The V gene is TRBV5-1, the J gene TRBJ2-1, with TRBD1 matching over 11 bases. This CDR3 comprises 15 residues. Germline V gene sequence: CDR1 SGHRS, CDR2 YFSETQ. Trimming at V came to 2 bases and at J to 5 bases, leaving 3 bases not matched to a gene. The CDR3 region is CASSFRDRGNNEQFF. The CDR3 DNA follows: TGCGCCAGCAGCTTCCGGGACAGGGGGAACAATGAGCAGTTCTTC.

This clonotype was recorded a few times. This chain links TRBV11-2 with TRBJ2-7, with D maybe TRBD1 (6 bases). The germline V gene has CDR1 SGHAT and CDR2 FQNNGV. Trimming took off 4 bases at V and 0 bases at J, with 10 bases between the two ends. This CDR3 is built from 14 residues. CDR3 residues: CASSSDRFSYEQYF. The CDR3 DNA is TGTGCCAGCAGCTCGGACAGATTCTCCTACGAGCAGTACTTC.

V usage is TRBV29-1 and J usage is TRBJ1-2; D not resolved. The CDR3 sequence is 11 residues long. Germline-derived CDR1 and CDR2 are SQVTM and ANQGSEA. V lost 4 bases and J lost 0, with 3 bases in between. The CDR3 spells CSVATNYGYTF. The CDR3 DNA follows: TGCAGCGTTGCCACTAACTATGGCTACACCTTC.

This clonotype was counted ten times or more. The chain carries TRBV20-1 and TRBJ2-7, with 12 bases that match TRBD2. Germline CDR1 and CDR2: DFQATT and SNEGSKA (reference sequence). The V gene end was trimmed by 6 bases and the J gene end by 5 bases; junction bases not matched to a gene: 20. This CDR3 region has 18 residues. CDR3 sequence (DNA): TGCAGTGCCAACCGCTTCGGGGAGAGGACTAGCGGGGTCCACGAGCAGTACTTC. Amino acids: CSANRFGERTSGVHEQYF.